This TCR beta chain was recorded in a study of T cells in localized non-small cell lung cancer. Method: immunoSEQ multiplex PCR; TCRdb's copy keeps in-frame clones and lacks some. The sample records approximately 1,500 clones, under 25% being singletons. CDR1 and CDR2 from the germline V gene are SGHNT and YENEEA. CDR3 length: 14 residues. The V gene lost 2 bases and the J gene lost 6 bases, with 8 bases spanning the gap. The sequence derives from a man aged 18 to 55 with stage I lung adenocarcinoma. The specimen was normal lung tissue next to the tumor, collected before any cancer treatment. The chain recombines TRBV11-3 with TRBJ1-6, with D unresolved. CDR3 coding DNA: TGTGCCAGCAGCTTACGGTTAATTAATTCACCCCTCCACTTT. This codes for CASSLRLINSPLHF.